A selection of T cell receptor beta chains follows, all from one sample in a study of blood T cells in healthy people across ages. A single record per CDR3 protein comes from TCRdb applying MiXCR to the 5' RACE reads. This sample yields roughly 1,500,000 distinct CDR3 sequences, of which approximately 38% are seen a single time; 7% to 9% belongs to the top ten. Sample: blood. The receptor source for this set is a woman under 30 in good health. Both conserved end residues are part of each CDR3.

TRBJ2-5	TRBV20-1	CCAPSPGTQETQYF
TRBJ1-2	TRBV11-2	CASSLTEDYGYTF
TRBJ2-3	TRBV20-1	CSAFSGGASTDTQYF
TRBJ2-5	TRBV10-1	CASSPRGQGAETQYF
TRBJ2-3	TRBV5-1	CASSLAGTRSSTDTQYF
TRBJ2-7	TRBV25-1	CASSESGTGLFEQYF
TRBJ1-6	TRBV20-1	CSAPPGTGSGNSPLHF
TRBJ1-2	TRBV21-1	CASSKRQGSYTF
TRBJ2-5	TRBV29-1	CSVEIQGQGETQYF
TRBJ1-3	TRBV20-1	CSARVPAISGNTIYF
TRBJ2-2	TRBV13	CASSLNNWGKTGELFF
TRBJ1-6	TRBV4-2	CASSQEGTLVSPLHF
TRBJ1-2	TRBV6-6	CASSTPTGVLSNYGYTF
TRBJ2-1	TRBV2	CASSVGLAGVGNEQFF
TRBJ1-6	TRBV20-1	CSARDPQEISSPLHF
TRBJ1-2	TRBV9	CASSVVGGADLYDYTF
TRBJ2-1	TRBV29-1	CSAERGGDNEQFF
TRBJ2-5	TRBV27	CASSWGEGRSAQYF
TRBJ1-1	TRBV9	CASSALGDVKYTNTEAFF
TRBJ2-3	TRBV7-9	CASSRISTDTQYF
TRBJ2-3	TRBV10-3	CAISGGRAGQADTQYF
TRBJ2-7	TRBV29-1	CSVGATHEQYF
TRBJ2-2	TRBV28	CASSVGTYTGELFF
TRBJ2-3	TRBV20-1	CSVLVRGGADTQYF